This T cell receptor (beta chain) is from a study of T cell changes during pregnancy in multiple sclerosis. Trimming pared 3 bases from V and 5 bases from J, leaving 13 bases between. Germline values: CDR1 MNHNS, CDR2 SASEGT. This CDR3 is 15 amino acids long. Libraries were prepared by immunoSEQ multiplex PCR; TCRdb keeps only in-frame clonotypes and omits some of them. Of roughly 80,000 clones listed, around 90% are singletons. The sample in question was peripheral blood, obtained before pregnancy. The chain couples TRBV6-1 to TRBJ1-4, with D unclear. The receptor comes from a female donor with multiple sclerosis, enrolled in a pregnancy study. The CDR3 here is CASSDLGGGNEKLFF. The CDR3 region has the DNA TGTGCCAGCAGTGACCTCGGCGGCGGGAATGAAAAACTGTTTTTT.